Listed here are 22 T cell receptor beta chains from one sample, sequenced in a study of blood T cell repertoires in COVID-19. Sequenced by immunoSEQ multiplex PCR; TCRdb stores in-frame clones only, minus some. The sample holds 150,000 to 200,000 clones, 70% to 90% seen once. The sequencing sample was made of peripheral blood. These receptors originate from a man in his sixties with acute or convalescent COVID-19.

The V call is TRBV4-1, the J call TRBJ2-5; 8 nucleotides line up with TRBD2. The CDR3 covers 16 residues. The V and J ends lost 1 base and 5 bases, in that order; junction bases with no gene match: 9. Per the germline V gene, CDR1 is MGHRA and CDR2 is YSYEKL. The chain's CDR3 is CASSQGSSGSRETQYF. The CDR3, as DNA: TGCGCCAGCAGCCAAGGGTCAAGCGGGAGTAGGGAGACCCAGTACTTC.

The CDR3 protein is CASSEGAGDGQPQHF. The CDR3 coding sequence is TGTGCCAGCAGCGAGGGCGCAGGGGATGGTCAGCCCCAGCATTTT. The V call is TRBV5-5, the J call TRBJ1-5, with D perhaps matching TRBD1 (6 bases). CDR1 is SGHKS and CDR2 is YYEKEE in the germline V gene (reference sequence). V was pared by 4 bases and J by 6 bases, with 17 bases between. The CDR3 sequence is 15 residues long. The complete variable domain, with remaining parts taken from reference TRBV5-5 and TRBJ1-5, reads DAGVTQSPTHLIKTRGQQVTLRCSPISGHKSVSWYQQVLGQGPQFIFQYYEKEERGRGNFPDRFSARQFPNYSSELNVNALLLGDSALYLCASSEGAGDGQPQHFGDGTRLSIL.

The genes are TRBV18 and TRBJ2-7, with D perhaps TRBD2 (6 bases). The V gene lost 3 bases and the J gene lost 7 bases, with 16 bases spanning the gap. Germline CDR1 is KGHSH and CDR2 is LQKENI. The CDR3 consists of 14 residues. The CDR3 region has the DNA TGTGCCAGCTCACCGTCTGCCTCCGCGGGGGAGCAGTACTTC. It codes for CASSPSASAGEQYF.

The genes are TRBV27 and TRBJ2-4; TRBD1 aligns across 8 bases. The germline CDR1 and CDR2 sequences are MNHEY and SMNVEV (reference sequence). V lost 10 bases and J lost 1; bases outside the gene matches: 6. CDR3 size: 14 residues. The CDR3 region is CATEDREAKNIQYF. CDR3 sequence (DNA): TGTGCCACCGAGGACAGGGAGGCCAAAAACATTCAGTACTTC.

This chain joins TRBV2 and TRBJ1-2; D not certain. Germline CDR1 reads SNHLY; CDR2 reads FYNNEI. There are 14 residues in the CDR3. Trimming removed 8 bases from V and 1 base from J, with 14 bases in between. The CDR3 sequence: CASFQAAINYGYTF. The DNA of the CDR3 is TGTGCCAGCTTCCAAGCGGCCATTAACTATGGCTACACCTTC.

The chain recombines TRBV3-1 (or the pseudogene TRBV3-2) with TRBJ2-1, with TRBD2 identical over 12 bases. There are 17 residues in the CDR3. V shed 2 bases and J 7 bases; nucleotides not matched to a gene: 9. The V gene's germline CDR1 is LGHDT and CDR2 YNNKEL (reference sequence). CDR3 nucleotide sequence: TGTGCCAGCAGCCAAAACCCCACTAGCGGGAGGATAAATGAGCAGTTCTTC. This gives the protein CASSQNPTSGRINEQFF.

The rearrangement links TRBV3-1 (or the pseudogene TRBV3-2) to TRBJ2-2; TRBD2 aligns across 9 bases. The length of the CDR3 is 16 residues. CDR1 and CDR2 (germline): LGHDT, YNNKEL (reference sequence). The ends lost 4 bases at V and 4 bases at J; junction bases unmatched: 7. The CDR3 loop reads CASSLLSGSPTGELFF. CDR3 coding DNA: TGTGCCAGCAGCCTTCTTAGCGGGAGTCCCACCGGGGAGCTGTTTTTT.

The chain couples TRBV10-1 to TRBJ2-5; D remains unclear. Germline CDR1 is WNHNN and CDR2 is SYGVQD (reference sequence). The V gene lost 0 bases and the J gene lost 1 base, with 6 bases spanning the gap. This CDR3 region has 14 residues. The CDR3 spells CASSESGSQETQYF. DNA for the CDR3: TGCGCCAGCAGTGAGTCGGGCTCCCAAGAGACCCAGTACTTC.

In DNA form, the CDR3 reads TGTGCCAGCAGCCGCTGGACTAGCGGGAGTCCCTACAATGAGCAGTTCTTC. Its protein product is CASSRWTSGSPYNEQFF. The chain uses TRBV7-2 and TRBJ2-1; 13 bases agree with TRBD2. The trim removed 5 bases at V and 2 bases at J, leaving 6 bases unmatched. Germline loops: CDR1 SGHTA, CDR2 FQGNSA. This CDR3 spans 17 amino acids.

This chain uses TRBV29-1 with TRBJ1-1; D remains unclear. The CDR3 spans 11 residues. Germline lookup yields CDR1 SQVTM and CDR2 ANQGSEA. V was pared by 8 bases and J by 0 bases, with 7 bases between. CDR3 region: CSCSLNTEAFF. The CDR3 nucleotides are TGCAGCTGTTCTTTGAACACTGAAGCTTTCTTT.

The chain recombines TRBV3-1 (or the pseudogene TRBV3-2) with TRBJ2-7; 9 nucleotides match TRBD1. This CDR3 is 16 amino acids long. V lost 0 bases, J lost 4 bases, and 7 bases stayed unmatched. Per the germline V gene, CDR1 is LGHDT and CDR2 is YNNKEL (reference sequence). The CDR3 reads CASSQEGTGIGYEQYF. As DNA, the CDR3 is TGTGCCAGCAGCCAAGAAGGGACAGGGATCGGGTACGAGCAGTACTTC.

The chain carries TRBV27 and TRBJ1-4; D may be TRBD1 (6 bases). V lost 5 bases and J 4 bases, leaving 11 bases between the germline ends. Germline lookup yields CDR1 MNHEY and CDR2 SMNVEV (reference sequence). The CDR3 has 14 residues. For the CDR3, the DNA is TGTGCCAGCAGTGTTGACAGGAATAATGAAAAACTGTTTTTT. Translation: CASSVDRNNEKLFF.

The CDR3 here is CASSLVGGPNEQYF. CDR3 bases: TGTGCCAGCAGCTTGGTGGGAGGGCCCAACGAGCAGTACTTC. J is TRBJ2-7 and V is TRBV7-2; 7 positions agree with TRBD2. V trimming: 3 bases; J trimming: 5 bases; junction bases outside the gene matches: 7. The CDR3 contains 14 residues. Germline V CDR1 and CDR2: SGHTA, FQGNSA.

The chain joins TRBV5-1 to TRBJ1-1; the D gene is possibly TRBD1 (6 bases). Trimming removed 0 bases at V and 0 bases at J, with 9 bases between. CDR3 size: 15 residues. The germline CDR1 and CDR2 sequences are SGHRS and YFSETQ. DNA for the CDR3: TGCGCCAGCAGCTTGGGGACAGCCATGAACACTGAAGCTTTCTTT. It yields the protein CASSLGTAMNTEAFF.

The rearrangement links TRBV2 to TRBJ2-7; 9 nucleotides agree with TRBD2. Germline CDR1 SNHLY, CDR2 FYNNEI. The CDR3 loop spans 14 amino acids. With V trimmed by 6 bases and J by 2 bases, 5 bases remained unmatched. CDR3 protein: CASSLGGRAYEQYF. In nucleotides, the CDR3 is TGTGCCAGCAGCTTGGGCGGGAGGGCCTACGAGCAGTACTTC.

This rearrangement joins TRBV5-1 to TRBJ2-2; 9 nucleotides line up with TRBD1. CDR1 is SGHRS, CDR2 YFSETQ, per germline. This CDR3 has 15 amino acids. V gave up 4 bases and J gave up 3 bases; unmatched junction bases: 4. This CDR3 reads CASSPGTGYTGELFF. The CDR3 bases are TGCGCCAGCAGCCCCGGGACAGGGTACACCGGGGAGCTGTTTTTT.

V and J are TRBV2 and TRBJ1-5; unclear D gene. Germline CDR1 is SNHLY and CDR2 is FYNNEI. Between the trimmed V and J ends, which lost 2 bases and 1 base, there was a span of 9 bases. The CDR3 is 15 residues long. The CDR3 region has the DNA TGTGCCAGCAGTGAACGGGGAACGAGCAATCAGCCCCAGCATTTT. It codes for CASSERGTSNQPQHF.

The chain combines TRBV14 with TRBJ2-7; 7 bases agree with TRBD2. CDR1 is SGHDN, CDR2 FVKESK, per germline. The CDR3 consists of 14 residues. Losses at the gene ends were 4 bases for V and 2 bases for J; bases not matched to a gene: 5. CDR3: CASSPLAGPYEQYF. The CDR3 DNA reads TGTGCCAGCAGCCCTTTAGCGGGTCCCTACGAGCAGTACTTC.

This chain joins TRBV9 and TRBJ1-2, with D perhaps TRBD1 (5 bases). Germline values: CDR1 SGDLS, CDR2 YYNGEE. The CDR3 runs 11 residues. V was trimmed by 6 bases and J by 4 bases, leaving 7 bases between them. The CDR3 sequence is CASNGGYGYTF. In DNA form, the CDR3 reads TGTGCCAGCAACGGGGGCTATGGCTACACCTTC.

J is TRBJ1-5 and V is TRBV19, with 8 bases fitting TRBD1. The J segment lost 6 bases and the V segment lost 4 bases, leaving 2 bases of the junction unmatched. The CDR3 has 13 residues. From germline, CDR1 is LNHDA and CDR2 SQIVND (reference sequence). The CDR3 DNA reads as TGTGCCAGTAGTACAGGGGGCCGTCAGCCCCAGCATTTT. Its protein product is CASSTGGRQPQHF.

The CDR3, as DNA: TGTGCCAGCAGCTTACTATGGCGGAGGAGCTCCTACGAGCAGTACTTC. Encoded protein: CASSLLWRRSSYEQYF. J is TRBJ2-7 and V is TRBV7-8, with D possibly being TRBD2 (5 bases). Trimming cost V 2 bases and J 0 bases, with 14 bases left between them. Per the germline V gene, CDR1 is SGHVS and CDR2 is FQNEAQ. The CDR3 is made up of 16 amino acids.

Remarks on this clone: At one end, the junction sequence differs from germline, possibly due to a read error. V usage is TRBV3-1 (or the pseudogene TRBV3-2) and J usage is TRBJ1-1; no reliable D call. This CDR3 region has 14 residues. The V gene's germline CDR1 is LGHDT and CDR2 YNNKEL (reference sequence). The CDR3: CASSKEFEDTEAFF. In nucleotides, the CDR3 is TGTGCCAGCAGCAAAGAGTTTGAGGACACTGAAGCTTTCTTT.